This T cell receptor beta chain was sequenced in a study of cytomegalovirus exposure and HLA in healthy donors. Study as a whole: Tens of millions of unique TCRs from HLA-typed donors made up an early data release.

General study results and limits: Indistinguishable V segments such as TRBV6-2 and TRBV6-3 were excluded. It was 164 TCR beta chains that were listed as cytomegalovirus-associated.

PCR employed 60 Vbeta and 13 Jbeta primers. Sequencing used immunoSEQ multiplex PCR; TCRdb keeps in-frame clones, though not all of them. This sample has about 130,000 clones, with approximately 80% found just once. As concerns this clone: Antigen specificity is unknown.

All the people who gave samples were healthy bone marrow donors. Germline V lookup: CDR1 SGHTA, CDR2 FQGNSA. Trimming shortened V by 1 base and J by 11 bases, and 11 bases separated the two germline ends. The CDR3 is 13 amino acids. Sequenced: PBMCs. This sequence originates from a woman aged 40 to 55 in good health and CMV-seronegative. The chain joins TRBV7-2 to TRBJ2-2; D gene uncertain. CDR3 nucleotide sequence: TGTGCCAGCAGCTTAGGAAACTCCCGAGAGCTGTTTTTT. Its translation is CASSLGNSRELFF.